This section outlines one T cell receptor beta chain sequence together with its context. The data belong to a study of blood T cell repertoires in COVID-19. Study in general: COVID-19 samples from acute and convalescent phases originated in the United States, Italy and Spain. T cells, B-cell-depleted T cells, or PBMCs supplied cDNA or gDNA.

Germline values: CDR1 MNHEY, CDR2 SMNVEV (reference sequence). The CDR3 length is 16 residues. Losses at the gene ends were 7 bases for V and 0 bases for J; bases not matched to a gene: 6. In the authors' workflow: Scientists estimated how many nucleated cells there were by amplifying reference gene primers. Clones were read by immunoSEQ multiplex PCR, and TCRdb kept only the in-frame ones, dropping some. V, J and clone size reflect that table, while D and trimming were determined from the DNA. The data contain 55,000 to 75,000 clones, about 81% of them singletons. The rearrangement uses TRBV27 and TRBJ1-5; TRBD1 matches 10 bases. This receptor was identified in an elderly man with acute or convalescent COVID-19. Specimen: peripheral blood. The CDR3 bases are TGTGCCAGCAATGGGACAGGGGAATATAGCAATCAGCCCCAGCATTTT. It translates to CASNGTGEYSNQPQHF.